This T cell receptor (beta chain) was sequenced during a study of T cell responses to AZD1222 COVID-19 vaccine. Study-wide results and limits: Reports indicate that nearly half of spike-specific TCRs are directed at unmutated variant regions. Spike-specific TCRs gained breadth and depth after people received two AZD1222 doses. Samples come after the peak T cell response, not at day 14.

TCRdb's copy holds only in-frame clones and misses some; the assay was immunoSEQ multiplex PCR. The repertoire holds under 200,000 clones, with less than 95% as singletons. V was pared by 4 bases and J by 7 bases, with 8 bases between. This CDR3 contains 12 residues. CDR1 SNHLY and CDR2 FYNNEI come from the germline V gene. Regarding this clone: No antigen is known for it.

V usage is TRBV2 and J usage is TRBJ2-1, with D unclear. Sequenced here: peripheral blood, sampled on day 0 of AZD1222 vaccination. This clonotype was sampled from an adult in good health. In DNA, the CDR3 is TGTGCCAGCAGTGCTCCTCTTAATGAGCAGTTCTTC. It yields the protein CASSAPLNEQFF. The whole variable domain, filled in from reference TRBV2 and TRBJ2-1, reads EPEVTQTPSHQVTQMGQEVILRCVPISNHLYFYWYRQILGQKVEFLVSFYNNEISEKSEIFDDQFSVERPDGSNFTLKIRSTKLEDSAMYFCASSAPLNEQFFGPGTRLTVL.